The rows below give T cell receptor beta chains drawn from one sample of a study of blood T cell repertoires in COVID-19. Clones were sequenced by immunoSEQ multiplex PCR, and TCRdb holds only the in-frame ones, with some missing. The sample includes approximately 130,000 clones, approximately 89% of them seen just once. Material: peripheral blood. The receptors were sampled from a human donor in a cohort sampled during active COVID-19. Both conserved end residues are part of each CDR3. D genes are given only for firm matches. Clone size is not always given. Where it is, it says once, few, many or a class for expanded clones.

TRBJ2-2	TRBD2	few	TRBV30	CAWSVGTRVLTGELFF	TGTGCCTGGAGTGTAGGGACTAGAGTTCTGACCGGGGAGCTGTTTTTT
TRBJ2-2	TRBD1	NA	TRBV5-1	CASSGTGKGGGELFF	TGCGCCAGCAGCGGGACAGGGAAAGGTGGAGGGGAGCTGTTTTTT
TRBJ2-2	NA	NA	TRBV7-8	CASSLVGPGVNTGELFF	TGTGCCAGCAGCTTAGTTGGGCCAGGGGTAAACACCGGGGAGCTGTTTTTT
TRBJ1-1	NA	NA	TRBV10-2	CASTIGKNTEAFF	TGCGCCAGCACCATCGGGAAGAACACTGAAGCTTTCTTT
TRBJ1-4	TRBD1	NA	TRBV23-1	CASSLGQQVATNEKLFF	TGCGCCAGCAGTCTGGGACAGCAGGTCGCAACTAATGAAAAACTGTTTTTT
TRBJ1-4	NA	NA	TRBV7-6	CASSDTGNEKLFF	TGTGCCAGCAGCGACACAGGGAATGAAAAACTGTTTTTT
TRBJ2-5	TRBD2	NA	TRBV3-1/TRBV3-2	CASSTGSGGAETQYF	TGTGCCAGCAGCACGGGTAGCGGGGGGGCGGAGACCCAGTACTTC
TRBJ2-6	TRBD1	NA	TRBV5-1	CASSLQGASSGANVLTF	TGCGCCAGCAGCTTGCAGGGGGCATCCTCTGGGGCCAACGTCCTGACTTTC
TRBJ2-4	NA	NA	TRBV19	CASSIEGNYKNIQYF	TGTGCCAGTAGTATCGAGGGAAATTACAAAAACATTCAGTACTTC
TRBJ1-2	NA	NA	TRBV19	CASSAHTGNYGYTF	TGTGCCAGTAGTGCCCACACGGGAAACTATGGCTACACCTTC
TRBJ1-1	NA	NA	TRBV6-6	CASSYSQGNMEAFF	TGTGCCAGCAGTTACTCCCAGGGGAATATGGAAGCTTTCTTT
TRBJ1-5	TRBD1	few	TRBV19	CASRGDRGRIGNQPQHF	TGTGCCAGCCGCGGGGACAGGGGGCGAATTGGCAATCAGCCCCAGCATTTT
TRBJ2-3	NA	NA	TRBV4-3	CASSQEQSKGTDTQYF	TGCGCCAGCAGCCAAGAACAGAGTAAAGGTACAGATACGCAGTATTTT
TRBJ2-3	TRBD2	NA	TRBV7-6	CASSAAGASSTDTQYF	TGTGCCAGCAGCGCAGCGGGGGCCTCAAGCACAGATACGCAGTATTTT
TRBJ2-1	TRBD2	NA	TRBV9	CASSVGLAGGSEQFF	TGTGCCAGCAGCGTAGGTCTAGCGGGGGGGAGTGAGCAGTTCTTC
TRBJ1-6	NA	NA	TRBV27	CASSLPGSPLHF	TGTGCCAGCAGTTTACCGGGGTCACCCCTCCACTTT
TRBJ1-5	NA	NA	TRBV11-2	CASSLEGGNQPQHF	TGTGCCAGCAGCTTAGAGGGAGGCAATCAGCCCCAGCATTTT
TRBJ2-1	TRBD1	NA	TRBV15	CATSRALGQGYNEQFF	TGTGCCACCAGCAGAGCGCTGGGACAGGGGTACAATGAGCAGTTCTTC
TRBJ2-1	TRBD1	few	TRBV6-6	CASSQGVAKSYNEQFF	TGTGCCAGCAGCCAGGGGGTAGCGAAGTCCTACAATGAGCAGTTCTTC
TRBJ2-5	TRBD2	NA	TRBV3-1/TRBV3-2	CASSQEGGAGGTQYF	TGTGCCAGCAGCCAAGAAGGGGGGGCGGGGGGGACCCAGTACTTC
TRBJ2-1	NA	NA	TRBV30	CAIEGYNEQFF	TGTGCCATCGAGGGATACAATGAGCAGTTCTTC
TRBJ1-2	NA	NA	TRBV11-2	CASSSRTANYGYTF	TGTGCCAGCAGCTCCCGGACAGCAAACTATGGCTACACCTTC
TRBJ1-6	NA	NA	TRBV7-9	CASSLGGSTHSPLHF	TGTGCCAGCAGCTTAGGAGGCAGTACCCATTCACCCCTCCACTTT
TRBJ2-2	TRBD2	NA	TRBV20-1	CSASGTSGRLDTGELFF	TGCAGTGCTAGTGGAACTAGCGGGAGGTTGGACACCGGGGAGCTGTTTTTT
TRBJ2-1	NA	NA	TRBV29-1	CSVELLYNEQFF	TGCAGCGTTGAACTCCTTTACAATGAGCAGTTCTTC
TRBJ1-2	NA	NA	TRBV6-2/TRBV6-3	CASSYSTGGYTF	TGTGCCAGCAGCTACTCGACTGGAGGCTACACCTTC
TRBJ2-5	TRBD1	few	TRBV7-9	CASSGTVGETQYF	TGTGCCAGCAGCGGGACAGTGGGGGAGACCCAGTACTTC
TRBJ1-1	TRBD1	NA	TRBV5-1	CASSTTGANTEAFF	TGCGCCAGCAGCACGACAGGGGCGAACACTGAAGCTTTCTTT
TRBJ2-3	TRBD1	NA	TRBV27	CASHSGTGIPTSTDTQYF	TGTGCCAGCCATTCCGGGACAGGGATTCCCACTAGCACAGATACGCAGTATTTT
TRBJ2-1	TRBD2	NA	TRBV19	CASSFTGTSGYNEQFF	TGTGCCAGTAGTTTTACCGGGACTAGCGGTTACAATGAGCAGTTCTTC
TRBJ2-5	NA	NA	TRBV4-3	CASSRSRFGESETQYF	TGCGCCAGCAGCCGCAGCAGGTTCGGGGAGTCAGAGACCCAGTACTTC
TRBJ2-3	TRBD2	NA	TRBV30	CAFVGTSSYTQYF	TGTGCATTTGTAGGGACTAGCTCTTACACGCAGTATTTT
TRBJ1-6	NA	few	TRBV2	CASSEGSPSSYNSPLHF	TGTGCCAGCAGTGAAGGTTCTCCGAGCTCCTATAATTCACCCCTCCACTTT
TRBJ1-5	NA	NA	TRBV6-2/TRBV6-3	CASSAPGRANQPQHF	TGTGCCAGCAGTGCACCCGGCAGGGCCAATCAGCCCCAGCATTTT
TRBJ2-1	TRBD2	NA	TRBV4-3	CASSQAASGSRNEQFF	TGCGCCAGCAGCCAAGCGGCTAGCGGGAGTCGGAATGAGCAGTTCTTC
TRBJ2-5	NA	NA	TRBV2	CASRVGPVVETQYF	TGTGCCAGCAGGGTGGGCCCTGTAGTGGAGACCCAGTACTTC
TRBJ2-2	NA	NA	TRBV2	CASSGGAPNTGELFF	TGTGCCAGCAGTGGGGGAGCCCCGAACACCGGGGAGCTGTTTTTT